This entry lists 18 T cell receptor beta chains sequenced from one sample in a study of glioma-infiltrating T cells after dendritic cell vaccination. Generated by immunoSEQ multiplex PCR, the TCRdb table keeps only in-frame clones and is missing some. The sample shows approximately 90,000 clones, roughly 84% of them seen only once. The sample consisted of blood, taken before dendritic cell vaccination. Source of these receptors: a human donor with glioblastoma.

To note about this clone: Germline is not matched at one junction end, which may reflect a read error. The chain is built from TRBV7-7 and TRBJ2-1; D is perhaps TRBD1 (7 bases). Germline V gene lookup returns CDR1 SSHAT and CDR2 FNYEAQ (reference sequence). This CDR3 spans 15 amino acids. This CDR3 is CASSWGDSSYNEQFF. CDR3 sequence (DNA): TGTGCTAGCAGCTGGGGGGACAGCTCCTACAATGAGCAGTTCTTC.

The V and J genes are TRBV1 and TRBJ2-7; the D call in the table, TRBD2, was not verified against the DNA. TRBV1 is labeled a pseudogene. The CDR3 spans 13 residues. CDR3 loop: CTSSQTPGNEQYF. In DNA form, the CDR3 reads TGCACCAGCAGCCAGACCCCGGGAAACGAGCAGTACTTC.

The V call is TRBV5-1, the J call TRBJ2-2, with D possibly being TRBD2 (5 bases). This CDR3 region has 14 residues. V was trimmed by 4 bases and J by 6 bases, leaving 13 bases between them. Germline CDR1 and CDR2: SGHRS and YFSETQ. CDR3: CASSESAGPGELFF. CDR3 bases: TGCGCCAGCAGCGAAAGCGCGGGCCCCGGGGAGCTGTTTTTT.

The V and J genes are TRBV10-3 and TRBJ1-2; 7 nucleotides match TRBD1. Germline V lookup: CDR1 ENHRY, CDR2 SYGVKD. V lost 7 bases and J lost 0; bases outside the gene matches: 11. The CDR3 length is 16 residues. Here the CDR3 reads CAITLDRTEANYGYTF. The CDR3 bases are TGTGCCATCACCTTGGACAGGACAGAAGCTAACTATGGCTACACCTTC.

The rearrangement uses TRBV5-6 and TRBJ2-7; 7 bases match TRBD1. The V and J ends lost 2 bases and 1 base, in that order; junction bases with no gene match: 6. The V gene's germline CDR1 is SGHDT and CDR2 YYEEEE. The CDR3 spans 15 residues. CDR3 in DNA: TGTGCCAGCAGCTTTGACAGGGTAGTATCCTACGAGCAGTACTTC. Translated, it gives CASSFDRVVSYEQYF.

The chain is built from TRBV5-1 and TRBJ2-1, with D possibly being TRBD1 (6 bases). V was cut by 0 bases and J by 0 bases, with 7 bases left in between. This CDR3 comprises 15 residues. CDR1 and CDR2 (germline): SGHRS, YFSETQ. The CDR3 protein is CASSLAQGSYNEQFF. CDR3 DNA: TGCGCCAGCAGCTTGGCACAGGGCTCCTACAATGAGCAGTTCTTC.

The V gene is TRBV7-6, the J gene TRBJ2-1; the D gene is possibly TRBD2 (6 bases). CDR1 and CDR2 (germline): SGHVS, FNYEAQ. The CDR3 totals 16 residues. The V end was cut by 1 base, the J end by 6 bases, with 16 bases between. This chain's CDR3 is CASSLVPSESGNEQFF. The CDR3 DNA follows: TGTGCCAGCAGCTTAGTCCCTAGCGAATCAGGCAATGAGCAGTTCTTC.

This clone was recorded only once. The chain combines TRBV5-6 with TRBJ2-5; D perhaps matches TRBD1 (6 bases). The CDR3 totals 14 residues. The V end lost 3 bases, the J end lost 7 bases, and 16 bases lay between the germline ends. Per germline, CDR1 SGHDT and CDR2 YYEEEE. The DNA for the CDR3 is TGTGCCAGCAGCTATACAACAACAGGGCGGACCCAGTACTTC. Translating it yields CASSYTTTGRTQYF.

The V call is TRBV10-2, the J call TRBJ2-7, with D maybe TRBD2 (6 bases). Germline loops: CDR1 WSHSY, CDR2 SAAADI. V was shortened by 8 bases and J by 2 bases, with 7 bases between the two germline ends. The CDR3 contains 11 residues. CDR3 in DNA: TGCGCCAGCTCGGGGGCCTACGAGCAGTACTTC. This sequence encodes CASSGAYEQYF.

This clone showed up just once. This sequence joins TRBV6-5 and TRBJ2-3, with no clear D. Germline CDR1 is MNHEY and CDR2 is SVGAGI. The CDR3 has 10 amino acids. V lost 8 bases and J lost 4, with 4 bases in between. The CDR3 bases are TGTGCCAGCTCGGCAGATACGCAGTATTTT. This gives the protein CASSADTQYF.

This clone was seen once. CDR3 amino acids: CASRTSGVQEETQYF. The CDR3 region has the DNA TGCGCCAGCAGGACCTCGGGGGTTCAGGAAGAGACCCAGTACTTC. The chain links TRBV5-1 to TRBJ2-5, with D tentatively TRBD2 (6 bases). Germline V gene lookup returns CDR1 SGHRS and CDR2 YFSETQ. This CDR3 is built from 15 residues. V gave up 5 bases and J gave up 3 bases, with 17 bases separating them.

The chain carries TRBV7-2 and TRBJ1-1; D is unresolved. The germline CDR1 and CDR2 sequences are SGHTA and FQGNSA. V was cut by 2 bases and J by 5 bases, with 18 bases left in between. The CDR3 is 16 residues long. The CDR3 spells CASSLYSFPAGTEAFF. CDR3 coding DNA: TGTGCCAGCAGCTTATATAGTTTCCCGGCGGGGACTGAAGCTTTCTTT.

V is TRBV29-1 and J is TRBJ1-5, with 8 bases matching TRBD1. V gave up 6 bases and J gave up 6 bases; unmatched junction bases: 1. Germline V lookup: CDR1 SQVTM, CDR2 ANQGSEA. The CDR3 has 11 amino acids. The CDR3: CSVTGGQPQHF. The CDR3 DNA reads TGCAGCGTAACAGGGGGTCAGCCCCAGCATTTT. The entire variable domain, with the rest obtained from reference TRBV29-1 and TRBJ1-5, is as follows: SAVISQKPSRDICQRGTSLTIQCQVDSQVTMMFWYRQQPGQSLTLIATANQGSEATYESGFVIDKFPISRPNLTFSTLTVSNMSPEDSSIYLCSVTGGQPQHFGDGTRLSIL.

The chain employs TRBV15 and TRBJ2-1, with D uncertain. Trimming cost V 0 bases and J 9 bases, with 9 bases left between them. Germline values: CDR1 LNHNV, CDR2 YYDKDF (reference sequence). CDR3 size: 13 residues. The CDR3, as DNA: TGTGCCACCAGCAGAGATCCCAGTGGTGAGCAGTTCTTC. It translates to CATSRDPSGEQFF. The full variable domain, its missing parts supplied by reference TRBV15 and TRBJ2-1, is DAMVIQNPRYQVTQFGKPVTLSCSQTLNHNVMYWYQQKSSQAPKLLFHYYDKDFNNEADTPDNFQSRRPNTSFCFLDIRSPGLGDTAMYLCATSRDPSGEQFFGPGTRLTVL.

The CDR3 sequence is CAGRGPGGRNTEAFF. The CDR3 coding sequence is TGTGCCGGCCGGGGGCCGGGGGGACGGAACACTGAAGCTTTCTTT. The V call is TRBV30, the J call TRBJ1-1; D is possibly TRBD1 (6 bases). Germline assignment: CDR1 GTSNPN and CDR2 SVGIG (reference sequence). V was pared by 8 bases and J by 1 base, with 20 bases between. CDR3 length: 15 residues.

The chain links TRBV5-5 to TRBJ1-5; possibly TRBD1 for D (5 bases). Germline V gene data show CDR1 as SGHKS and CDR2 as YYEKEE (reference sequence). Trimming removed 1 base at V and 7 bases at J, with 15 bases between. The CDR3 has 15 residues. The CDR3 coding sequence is TGTGCCAGCAGCTTGTTCGGCAGGGATGGACAGCCCCAGCATTTT. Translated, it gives CASSLFGRDGQPQHF. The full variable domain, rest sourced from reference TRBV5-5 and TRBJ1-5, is DAGVTQSPTHLIKTRGQQVTLRCSPISGHKSVSWYQQVLGQGPQFIFQYYEKEERGRGNFPDRFSARQFPNYSSELNVNALLLGDSALYLCASSLFGRDGQPQHFGDGTRLSIL.

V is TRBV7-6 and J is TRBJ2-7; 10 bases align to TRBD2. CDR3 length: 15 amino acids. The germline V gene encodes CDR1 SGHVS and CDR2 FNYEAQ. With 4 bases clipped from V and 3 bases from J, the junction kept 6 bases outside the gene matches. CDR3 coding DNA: TGTGCCAGCAGCTCCCTAGCGGGGGCCCGCTACGAGCAGTACTTC. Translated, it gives CASSSLAGARYEQYF.

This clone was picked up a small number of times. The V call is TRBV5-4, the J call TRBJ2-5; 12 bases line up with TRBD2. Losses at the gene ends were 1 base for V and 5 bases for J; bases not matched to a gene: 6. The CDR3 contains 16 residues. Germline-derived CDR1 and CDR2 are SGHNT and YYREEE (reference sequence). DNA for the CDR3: TGTGCCAGCAGCTTGACTAGCGGGGGGTCCTCCGAGACCCAGTACTTC. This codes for CASSLTSGGSSETQYF.